Below are 8 T cell receptor beta chains sequenced from a single sample in a study of identical twins (TCRdb year 2016). The library was prepared using 5' RACE. Sequencing relied on an Illumina HiSeq 2000. Starting from the raw public reads, TCRdb applied fastp trimming at Q25, assembled clones with MiXCR and retained in-frame beta chains. Identical CDR3 protein sequences are pooled into one entry, listed with their most common genes and DNA. The sample has approximately 350,000 distinct CDR3 sequences on record, 9% to 15% of them singletons. Clones ranked in the top ten supply around 7.8% of the sample. This sample was also put to use in a study of yellow fever vaccine responses in identical twins.

The material sequenced was CD8+ T cells sorted from blood. These receptors were obtained from a young woman in good health.

J is TRBJ2-7 and V is TRBV28; 7 nucleotides match TRBD1. Unmatched junction bases numbered 9, after V lost 7 bases and J lost 3 bases. CDR3 length equals 14 residues. Looked up from germline, CDR1 is MDHEN and CDR2 is SYDVKM. The CDR3 DNA reads TGTGCCAGCACCCTTGGCAGGGGGTACTACGAGCAGTACTTC. It codes for CASTLGRGYYEQYF. Full variable domain (rest looked up from reference TRBV28 and TRBJ2-7): DVKVTQSSRYLVKRTGEKVFLECVQDMDHENMFWYRQDPGLGLRLIYFSYDVKMKEKGDIPEGYSVSREKKERFSLILESASTNQTSMYLCASTLGRGYYEQYFGPGTRLTVT.

In this sample, this clonotype turned up many times. The CDR3 loop reads CASSVGGGGGETQYF. CDR3 sequence (DNA): TGTGCCAGCAGCGTAGGGGGCGGAGGGGGGGAGACCCAGTACTTC. This chain connects TRBV9 to TRBJ2-5; the D call may be TRBD1 or TRBD2 (6 bases each). Germline V CDR1 and CDR2: SGDLS, YYNGEE. V lost 0 bases and J lost 5, with 14 bases in between. This CDR3 is built from 15 residues.

The CDR3 loop reads CASSLVAAGGYLNTGELFF. CDR3 DNA: TGTGCCAGCAGCTTGGTTGCGGCAGGGGGATACCTGAACACCGGGGAGCTGTTTTTT. The chain carries TRBV5-4 and TRBJ2-2, with 7 bases fitting TRBD1. CDR1 and CDR2 (germline): SGHNT, YYREEE (reference sequence). This CDR3 is built from 19 residues. Trimming took 0 bases from V and 1 from J; bases not matched to a gene: 12.

This clonotype was counted only a few times. V gene TRBV28 combines with J gene TRBJ2-7; TRBD1 aligns across 7 bases. The CDR3 contains 15 residues. Looked up from germline, CDR1 is MDHEN and CDR2 is SYDVKM. V was pared by 5 bases and J by 2 bases, with 9 bases of the junction left unmatched. Here the CDR3 DNA reads TGTGCCAGCAGTGGAACCGGGACAGCAGCCTACGAGCAGTACGTC. It is translated as CASSGTGTAAYEQYV.

The chain recombines TRBV5-1 with TRBJ2-1; the match to TRBD2 covers 7 bases. This CDR3 has 17 amino acids. Trimming at V came to 1 base and at J to 2 bases, leaving 9 bases not matched to a gene. Germline CDR1 reads SGHRS; CDR2 reads YFSETQ. For the CDR3, the DNA is TGCGCCAGCAGCTTGTCTTTGGCGGGAGTGACCTACAATGAGCAGTTCTTC. This encodes CASSLSLAGVTYNEQFF.

The chain recombines TRBV20-1 with TRBJ2-2; D remains unclear. The CDR3 extends over 12 amino acids. Trimming pared 6 bases from V and 6 bases from J, leaving 11 bases between. CDR1 and CDR2 (germline): DFQATT, SNEGSKA (reference sequence). For the CDR3, the DNA is TGCAGTGCCTCCGGTGGAGCCGGGGAGCTGTTTTTT. Translating it yields CSASGGAGELFF.

There are many counts of this clonotype. This chain joins TRBV25-1 and TRBJ1-1, with 8 bases that match TRBD1. Germline CDR1 is MGHDK and CDR2 is SYGVNS. The CDR3 consists of 13 residues. V lost 2 bases and J lost 4; bases outside the gene matches: 0. The CDR3 sequence: CASSEGQGTEAFF. The CDR3 region has the DNA TGTGCCAGCAGTGAAGGACAGGGCACTGAAGCTTTCTTT.

This clonotype has only a few counts. The rearrangement links TRBV28 to TRBJ2-3, with 11 bases matching TRBD2. The CDR3 is made up of 16 amino acids. J lost 2 bases, V lost 6 bases, and 7 bases had no gene match. Germline CDR1 is MDHEN and CDR2 is SYDVKM. The CDR3 is CASRLGTSGYTDTQYF. The CDR3 nucleotides are TGTGCCAGCAGGCTTGGGACTAGCGGTTACACAGATACGCAGTATTTT. Full variable domain (missing parts from reference TRBV28 and TRBJ2-3): DVKVTQSSRYLVKRTGEKVFLECVQDMDHENMFWYRQDPGLGLRLIYFSYDVKMKEKGDIPEGYSVSREKKERFSLILESASTNQTSMYLCASRLGTSGYTDTQYFGPGTRLTVL.